This T cell receptor beta chain was obtained from a study of shared clonotypes between healthy human individuals. Measured with immunoSEQ multiplex PCR; TCRdb has only the in-frame clones, and not every one. Of 600,000 to 800,000 clones detected, over 55% appear once; the ten largest clones hold about 1.8%. Broader study findings: Among donors, the sharing of clonotypes was expected to be influenced by sequencing depth. Clonotype sharing across several donors was observed for roughly 5% of naive CD4 clonotypes. Memory subsets generally showed lower estimated richness than naive subsets. Shared clonotypes across all four donors exceeded non-shared ones in generation probability.

A remark on this clone: The antigen remains undetermined.

Sequences were obtained from memory CD4+ T cells sorted from blood. Subset in this sample: CD45RA-negative fraction. The TCR was taken from a woman in her 30s in good health.

CDR3 DNA sequence: TGTGCCAGCTCCCAAGGGACAGGGAACTATGGCTACACCTTC. Its protein is CASSQGTGNYGYTF. The V gene is TRBV18, the J gene TRBJ1-2; TRBD1 matches at 9 bases. Germline V gives CDR1 KGHSH, CDR2 LQKENI. V dropped 6 bases and J dropped 2; count of bases not matched to a gene: 4. The CDR3 consists of 14 residues.